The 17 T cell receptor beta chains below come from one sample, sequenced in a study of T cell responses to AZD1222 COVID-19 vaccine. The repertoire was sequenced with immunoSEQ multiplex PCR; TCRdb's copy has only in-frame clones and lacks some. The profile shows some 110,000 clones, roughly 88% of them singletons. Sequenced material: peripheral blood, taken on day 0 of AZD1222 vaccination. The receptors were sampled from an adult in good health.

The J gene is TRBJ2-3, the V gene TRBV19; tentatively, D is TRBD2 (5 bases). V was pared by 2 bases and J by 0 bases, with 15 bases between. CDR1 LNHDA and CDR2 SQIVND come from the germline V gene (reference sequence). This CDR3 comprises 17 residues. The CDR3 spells CASSISSTASSTDTQYF. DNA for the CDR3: TGTGCCAGTAGTATATCTAGCACAGCTTCTAGCACAGATACGCAGTATTTT.

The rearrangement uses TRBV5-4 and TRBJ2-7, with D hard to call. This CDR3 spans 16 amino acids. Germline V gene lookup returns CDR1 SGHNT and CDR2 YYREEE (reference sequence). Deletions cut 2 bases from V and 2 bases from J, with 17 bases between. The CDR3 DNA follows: TGTGCCAGCAGCTTCTTTTCCGGACGAGGCCCCTACGAGCAGTACTTC. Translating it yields CASSFFSGRGPYEQYF.

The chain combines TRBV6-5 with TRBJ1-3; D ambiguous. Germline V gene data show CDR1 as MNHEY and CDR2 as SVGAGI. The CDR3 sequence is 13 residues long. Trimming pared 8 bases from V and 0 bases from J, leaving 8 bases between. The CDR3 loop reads CASAVSSGNTIYF. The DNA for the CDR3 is TGTGCCAGCGCCGTTAGCTCTGGAAACACCATATATTTT.

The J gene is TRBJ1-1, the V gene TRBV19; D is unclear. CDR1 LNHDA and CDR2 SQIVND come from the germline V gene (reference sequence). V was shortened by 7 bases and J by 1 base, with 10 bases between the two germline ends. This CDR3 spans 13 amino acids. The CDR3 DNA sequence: TGTGCCAGTACCATGGCCCGGAACACTGAAGCTTTCTTT. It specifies CASTMARNTEAFF.

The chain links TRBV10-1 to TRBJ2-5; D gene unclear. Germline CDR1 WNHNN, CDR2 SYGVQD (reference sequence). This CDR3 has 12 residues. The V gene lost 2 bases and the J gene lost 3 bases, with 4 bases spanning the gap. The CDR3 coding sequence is TGCGCCAGCAGTGAGGGAGAAGAGACCCAGTACTTC. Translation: CASSEGEETQYF.

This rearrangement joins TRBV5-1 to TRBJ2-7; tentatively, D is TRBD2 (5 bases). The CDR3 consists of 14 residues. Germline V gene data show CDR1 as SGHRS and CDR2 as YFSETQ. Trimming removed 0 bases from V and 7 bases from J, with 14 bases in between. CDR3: CASSLAYEGREQYF. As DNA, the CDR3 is TGCGCCAGCAGCTTGGCCTATGAGGGCAGGGAGCAGTACTTC.

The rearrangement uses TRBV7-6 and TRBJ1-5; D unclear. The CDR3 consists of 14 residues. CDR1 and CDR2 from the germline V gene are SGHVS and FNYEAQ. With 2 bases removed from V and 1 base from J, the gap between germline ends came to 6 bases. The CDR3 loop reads CASSLFGSNQPQHF. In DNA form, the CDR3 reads TGTGCCAGCAGCTTATTCGGGAGCAATCAGCCCCAGCATTTT.

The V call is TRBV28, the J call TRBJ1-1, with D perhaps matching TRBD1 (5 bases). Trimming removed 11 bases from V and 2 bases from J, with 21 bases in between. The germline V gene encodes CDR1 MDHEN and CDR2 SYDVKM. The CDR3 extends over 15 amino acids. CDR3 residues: CAGQPMGGGNTEAFF. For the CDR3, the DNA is TGTGCCGGCCAACCCATGGGGGGGGGTAACACTGAAGCTTTCTTT.

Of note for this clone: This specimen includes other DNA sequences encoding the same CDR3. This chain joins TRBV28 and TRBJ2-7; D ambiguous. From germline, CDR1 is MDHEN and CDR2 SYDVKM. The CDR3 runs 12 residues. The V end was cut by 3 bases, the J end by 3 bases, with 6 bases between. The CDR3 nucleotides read TGTGCCAGCAGTTTGGCGAGCTACGAGCAGTACTTC. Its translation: CASSLASYEQYF.

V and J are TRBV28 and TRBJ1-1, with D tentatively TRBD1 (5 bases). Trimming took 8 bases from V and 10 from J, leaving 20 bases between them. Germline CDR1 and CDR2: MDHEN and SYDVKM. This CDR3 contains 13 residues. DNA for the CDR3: TGTGCCAGCGAAGCTTTGGGGCCCCGGGTAGCTTTCTTT. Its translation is CASEALGPRVAFF.

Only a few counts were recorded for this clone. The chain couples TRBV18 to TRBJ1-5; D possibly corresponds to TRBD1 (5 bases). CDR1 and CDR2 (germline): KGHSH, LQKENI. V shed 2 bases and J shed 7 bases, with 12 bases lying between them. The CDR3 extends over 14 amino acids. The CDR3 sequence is CASSPGGLGQPQHF. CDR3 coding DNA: TGTGCCAGCTCACCAGGGGGATTGGGACAGCCCCAGCATTTT.

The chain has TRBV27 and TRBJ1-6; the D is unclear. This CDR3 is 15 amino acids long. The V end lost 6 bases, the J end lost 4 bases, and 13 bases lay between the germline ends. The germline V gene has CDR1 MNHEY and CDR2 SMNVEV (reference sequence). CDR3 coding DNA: TGTGCCAGCAGCCCTAGGCCTCCTTATAATTCACCCCTCCACTTT. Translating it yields CASSPRPPYNSPLHF.

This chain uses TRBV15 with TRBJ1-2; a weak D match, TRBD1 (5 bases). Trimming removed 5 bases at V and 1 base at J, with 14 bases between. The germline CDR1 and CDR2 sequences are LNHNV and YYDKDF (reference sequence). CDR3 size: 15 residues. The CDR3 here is CATSPNTDSNYGYTF. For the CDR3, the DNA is TGTGCCACCAGCCCAAATACCGACAGTAACTATGGCTACACCTTC.

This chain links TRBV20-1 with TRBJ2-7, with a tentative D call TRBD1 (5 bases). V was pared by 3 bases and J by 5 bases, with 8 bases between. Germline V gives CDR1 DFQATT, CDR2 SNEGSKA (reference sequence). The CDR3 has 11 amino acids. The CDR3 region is CSASREHEQYF. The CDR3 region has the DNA TGCAGTGCTAGCAGGGAACACGAGCAGTACTTC.

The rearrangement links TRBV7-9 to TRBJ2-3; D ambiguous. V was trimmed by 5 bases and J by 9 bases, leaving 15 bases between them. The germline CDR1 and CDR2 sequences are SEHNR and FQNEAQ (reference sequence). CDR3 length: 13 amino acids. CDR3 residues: CASSRKPKDTQYF. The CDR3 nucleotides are TGTGCCAGCAGCCGGAAGCCTAAGGACACGCAGTATTTT.

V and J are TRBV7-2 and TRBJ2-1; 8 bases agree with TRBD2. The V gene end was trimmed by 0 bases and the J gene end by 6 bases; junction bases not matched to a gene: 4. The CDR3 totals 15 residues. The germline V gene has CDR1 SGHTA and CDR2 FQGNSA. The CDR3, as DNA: TGTGCCAGCAGCTTAGCGGGCGGGGGGCGCAATGAGCAGTTCTTC. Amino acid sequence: CASSLAGGGRNEQFF.

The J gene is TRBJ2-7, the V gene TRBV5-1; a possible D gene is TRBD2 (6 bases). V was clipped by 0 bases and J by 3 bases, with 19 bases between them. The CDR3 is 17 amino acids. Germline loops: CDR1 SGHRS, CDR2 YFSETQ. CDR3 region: CASSLALGGIISYEQYF. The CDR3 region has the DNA TGCGCCAGCAGCTTGGCCTTAGGAGGGATAATAAGCTACGAGCAGTACTTC.